This TCR beta chain originates from a study of CD8 T cells in Susac syndrome. The diagnostic criteria for definite or probable disease, as recently defined, were met by the patients with Susac syndrome. Random hexamers were used to reverse transcribe about 0.5 to 1 ug of RNA. MiXCR, applied by TCRdb to the immunoSEQ multiplex PCR reads, yields one record per CDR3 protein. The sample carries some 200,000 distinct CDR3 sequences, around 93% recorded once. V was pared by 0 bases and J by 0 bases, with 4 bases between. Germline V gene data show CDR1 as SGDLS and CDR2 as YYNGEE. The CDR3 sequence is 14 residues long.

This clonotype was sampled from a human donor with Susac syndrome. Sequencing was done on a sample of CD8+ T cells from PBMCs. The V gene is TRBV9, the J gene TRBJ1-3, with D unresolved. The CDR3 nucleotides read TGTGCCAGCAGCGTAGATGGCTCTGGAAACACCATATATTTT. It is translated as CASSVDGSGNTIYF.